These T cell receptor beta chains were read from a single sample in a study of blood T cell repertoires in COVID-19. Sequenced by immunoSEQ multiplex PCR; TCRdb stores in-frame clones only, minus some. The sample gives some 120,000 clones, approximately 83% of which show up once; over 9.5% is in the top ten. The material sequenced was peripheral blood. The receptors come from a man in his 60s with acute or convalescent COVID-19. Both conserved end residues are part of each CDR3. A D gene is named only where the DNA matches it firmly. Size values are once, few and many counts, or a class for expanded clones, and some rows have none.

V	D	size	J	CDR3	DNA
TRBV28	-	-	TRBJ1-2	CASSLGHVDGYTF	TGTGCCAGCAGCCTGGGGCATGTGGATGGCTACACCTTC
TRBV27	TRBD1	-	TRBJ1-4	CASSFQGVREKLFF	TGTGCCAGCAGTTTCCAGGGGGTAAGGGAAAAACTGTTTTTT
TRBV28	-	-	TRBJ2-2	CASRLGGGHTGELFF	TGTGCCAGCCGACTCGGAGGCGGTCACACCGGGGAGCTGTTTTTT
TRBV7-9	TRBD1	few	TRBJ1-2	CASSLVGQGGYTF	TGTGCCAGCAGCTTAGTCGGACAGGGAGGCTACACCTTC
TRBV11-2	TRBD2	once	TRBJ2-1	CASSITSGSYNEQFF	TGTGCCAGCAGCATAACTAGCGGCTCCTACAATGAGCAGTTCTTC
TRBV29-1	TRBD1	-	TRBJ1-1	CSVERAGTETEAFF	TGCAGCGTTGAGCGGGCAGGGACAGAAACTGAAGCTTTCTTT
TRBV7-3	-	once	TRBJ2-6	CASSIRGSSSGANVLTF	TGTGCCAGCAGCATCAGGGGATCCTCCTCTGGGGCCAACGTCCTGACTTTC
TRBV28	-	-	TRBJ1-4	CASSSANEKLFF	TGTGCCAGCAGTTCAGCTAATGAAAAACTGTTTTTT
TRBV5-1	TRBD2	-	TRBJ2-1	CASSPLAGGWNEQFF	TGCGCCAGCAGCCCATTGGCGGGAGGGTGGAATGAGCAGTTCTTC
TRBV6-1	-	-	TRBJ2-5	CASSDQGGETQYF	TGTGCCAGCAGTGATCAGGGGGGAGAGACCCAGTACTTC
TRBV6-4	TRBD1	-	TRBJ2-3	CASRPGQGGGDTQYF	TGTGCCAGCAGACCGGGACAGGGGGGAGGAGATACGCAGTATTTT
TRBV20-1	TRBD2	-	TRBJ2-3	CSASGTPGLAGHRDTQYF	TGCAGTGCTAGTGGGACCCCGGGACTAGCGGGACATCGGGATACGCAGTATTTT
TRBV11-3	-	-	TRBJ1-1	CASSFREGTEAFF	TGTGCCAGCAGCTTCAGGGAGGGTACTGAAGCTTTCTTT
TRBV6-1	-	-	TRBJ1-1	CASSDGRGYNTEAFF	TGTGCCAGCAGTGACGGACGGGGTTATAACACTGAAGCTTTCTTT
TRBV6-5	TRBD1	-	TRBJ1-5	CASSLGTVTVEPQHF	TGTGCCAGCAGCCTCGGGACAGTTACTGTTGAGCCCCAGCATTTT
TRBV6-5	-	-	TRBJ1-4	CASSFGTRNEKLFF	TGTGCCAGCAGTTTCGGGACACGAAATGAAAAACTGTTTTTT
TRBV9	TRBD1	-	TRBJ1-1	CASSAGQVYTEAFF	TGTGCCAGCAGCGCGGGACAGGTCTACACTGAAGCTTTCTTT
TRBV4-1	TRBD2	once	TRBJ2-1	CASSPVAGGGYNEQFF	TGCGCCAGCAGCCCGGTAGCGGGAGGTGGCTACAATGAGCAGTTCTTC
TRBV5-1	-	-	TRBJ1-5	CASSNGESNQPQHF	TGCGCCAGCAGCAACGGGGAGAGCAATCAGCCCCAGCATTTT